Included here is one T cell receptor beta chain sequence, with context. The sample originates from a study of circulating and synovial CD4+ cells in juvenile arthritis. The protocol was immunoSEQ multiplex PCR, while the TCRdb copy is restricted to in-frame clones and leaves out a portion. The sample lists around 32,000 clones, nearly 95% occurring once. This CDR3 is 16 amino acids long. Trimming removed 0 bases at V and 2 bases at J, with 13 bases between. CDR1 and CDR2 from the germline V gene are SGHRS and YFSETQ. The chain joins TRBV5-1 to TRBJ2-3, with no clear D. The sequencing sample was made of CD4+ T cells from blood. The TCR sequence derives from a human donor with juvenile idiopathic arthritis. This chain's CDR3 is CASSLETTGLTDTQYF. The CDR3 DNA reads as TGCGCCAGCAGCTTGGAGACAACTGGCCTCACAGATACGCAGTATTTT. Full variable domain (outside the CDR3, taken from reference TRBV5-1 and TRBJ2-3): KAGVTQTPRYLIKTRGQQVTLSCSPISGHRSVSWYQQTPGQGLQFLFEYFSETQRNKGNFPGRFSGRQFSNSRSEMNVSTLELGDSALYLCASSLETTGLTDTQYFGPGTRLTVL.